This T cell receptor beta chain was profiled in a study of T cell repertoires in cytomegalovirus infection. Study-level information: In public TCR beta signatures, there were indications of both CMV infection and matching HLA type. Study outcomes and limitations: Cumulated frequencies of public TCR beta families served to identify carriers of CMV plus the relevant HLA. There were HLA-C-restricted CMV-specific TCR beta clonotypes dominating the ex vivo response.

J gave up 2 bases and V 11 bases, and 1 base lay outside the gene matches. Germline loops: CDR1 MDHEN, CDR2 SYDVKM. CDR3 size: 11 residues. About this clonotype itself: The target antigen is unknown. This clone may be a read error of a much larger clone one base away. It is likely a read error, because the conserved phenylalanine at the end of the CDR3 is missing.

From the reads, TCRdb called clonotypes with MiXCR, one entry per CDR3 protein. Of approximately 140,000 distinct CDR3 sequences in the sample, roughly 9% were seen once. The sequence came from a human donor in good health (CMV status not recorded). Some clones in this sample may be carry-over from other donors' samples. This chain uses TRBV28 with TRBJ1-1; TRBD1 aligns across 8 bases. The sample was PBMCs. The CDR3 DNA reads TGTGCCGGACAGGGAAACACTGAAGCTTTCCTT. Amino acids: CAGQGNTEAFL.